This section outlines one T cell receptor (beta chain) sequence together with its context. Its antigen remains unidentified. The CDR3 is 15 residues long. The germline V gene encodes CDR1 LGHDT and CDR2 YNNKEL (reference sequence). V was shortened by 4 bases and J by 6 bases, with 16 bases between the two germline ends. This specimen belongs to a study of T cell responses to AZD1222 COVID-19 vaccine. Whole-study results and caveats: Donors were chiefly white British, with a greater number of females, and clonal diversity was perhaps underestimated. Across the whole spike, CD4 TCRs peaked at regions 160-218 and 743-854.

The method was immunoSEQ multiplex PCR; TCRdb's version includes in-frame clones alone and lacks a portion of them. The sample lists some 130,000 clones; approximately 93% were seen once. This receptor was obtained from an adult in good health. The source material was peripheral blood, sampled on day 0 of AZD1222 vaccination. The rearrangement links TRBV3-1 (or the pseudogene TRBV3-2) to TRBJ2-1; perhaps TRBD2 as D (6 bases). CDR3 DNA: TGTGCCAGCAGCCCGACGGGACTCCGGGGCAATGAGCAGTTCTTC. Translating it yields CASSPTGLRGNEQFF.